The TCR beta chain described here comes from a study of PD-L1 blockade in urothelial cancer. As for the study in general: From 2014, patients received atezolizumab, given as 1,200 mg intravenously every 3 weeks.

Repertoires were generated with immunoSEQ multiplex PCR, while TCRdb's copy carries only in-frame clones and drops some. The table records about 86,000 clones, around 85% of them present only once. The CDR3 contains 14 residues. The junction had 4 bases not matched to a gene; V was cut back by 2 bases and J by 8 bases. Per the germline V gene, CDR1 is SEHNR and CDR2 is FQNEAQ (reference sequence). Noted time point: pretreatment peripheral blood. This TCR was sampled from a man in his sixties with urothelial cancer. V usage is TRBV7-9 and J usage is TRBJ2-1; 9 bases are shared with TRBD2. Sequencing was performed on PBMCs, taken around atezolizumab (anti-PD-L1) treatment. CDR3 residues: CASSLQLAGDEQFF. The CDR3 nucleotides read TGTGCCAGCAGCTTACAGTTAGCGGGAGATGAGCAGTTCTTC.